The next 9 T cell receptor beta chains were all read from a single sample in a study of CD8 T cells in ankylosing spondylitis. Whole-study results and caveats: Apparently characteristic of ankylosing spondylitis blood was a TCR beta motif (roughly eight highly homologous variants).

TCRdb reanalysed the 5' RACE reads using MiXCR and keeps one entry per CDR3 protein. The profile shows under 550,000 distinct CDR3 sequences, roughly 26% of them singletons. Their target antigens are unknown. The sequencing input was blood, either unsorted or a sorted T cell fraction (not recorded which). The receptors were gathered from a male donor with ankylosing spondylitis.

This clonotype was observed a few times. This chain joins TRBV15 and TRBJ1-1, with D perhaps matching TRBD1 (5 bases). The CDR3 loop spans 14 amino acids. Germline V lookup: CDR1 LNHNV, CDR2 YYDKDF (reference sequence). The V end lost 2 bases, the J end lost 3 bases, and 10 bases lay between the germline ends. CDR3 sequence: CATSRPDRDTEAFF. For the CDR3, the DNA is TGTGCCACCAGCAGACCAGACAGAGACACTGAAGCTTTCTTT.

In this sample, this clonotype turned up a few times. The rearrangement joins TRBV27 to TRBJ1-2; no reliable D call. Germline V gene data show CDR1 as MNHEY and CDR2 as SMNVEV (reference sequence). Trimming removed 5 bases from V and 1 base from J, with 8 bases in between. CDR3 length: 13 residues. CDR3 loop: CASSPIGNYGYTF. The DNA for the CDR3 is TGTGCCAGCAGTCCAATTGGTAACTATGGCTACACCTTC.

In its sample, this clonotype was seen a few times. V gene TRBV5-1 combines with J gene TRBJ2-3, with a tentative D call TRBD2 (6 bases). This CDR3 is built from 13 residues. CDR1 is SGHRS and CDR2 is YFSETQ in the germline V gene. Trimming left V 2 bases short and J 7 bases short, with 11 bases between. The CDR3 spells CASSLGRDYTQYF. CDR3 DNA sequence: TGCGCCAGCAGCTTAGGGCGGGATTATACGCAGTATTTT.

The J gene is TRBJ2-1, the V gene TRBV2; D gene ambiguous. CDR3 length: 12 amino acids. Trimming removed 7 bases at V and 9 bases at J, with 13 bases between. Germline V gene sequence: CDR1 SNHLY, CDR2 FYNNEI. The CDR3 protein is CASTPLSTEQFF. The CDR3 coding sequence is TGTGCCAGCACCCCCCTCTCTACTGAGCAGTTCTTC.

This clonotype was seen only a few times. This chain joins TRBV7-9 and TRBJ1-2, with TRBD1 identical over 8 bases. The junction had 6 bases not matched to a gene; V was cut back by 5 bases and J by 4 bases. CDR3 length: 14 residues. From germline, CDR1 is SEHNR and CDR2 FQNEAQ (reference sequence). The CDR3 loop is CASSLGQATYGYTF. The DNA for the CDR3 is TGTGCCAGCAGCCTGGGACAGGCTACCTATGGCTACACCTTC.

This clonotype was detected a few times. CDR3 sequence reads: CASSYNRHQETQYF. The CDR3, as DNA: TGTGCCAGCAGTTACAATAGACACCAAGAGACCCAGTACTTC. This rearrangement joins TRBV6-5 to TRBJ2-5, with unresolved D. Germline CDR1 MNHEY, CDR2 SVGAGI. Between the trimmed V and J ends, which lost 2 bases and 0 bases, there was a span of 7 bases. The length of the CDR3 is 14 residues.

This sequence joins TRBV5-1 and TRBJ2-7, with TRBD1 matching over 9 bases. Germline V gene sequence: CDR1 SGHRS, CDR2 YFSETQ. V gave up 1 base and J gave up 7 bases; unmatched junction bases: 6. The CDR3 sequence is 14 residues long. CDR3 sequence reads: CASSLPWGQGEQYV. The CDR3 DNA reads TGCGCCAGCAGCTTGCCCTGGGGACAGGGTGAGCAGTACGTC.

This chain uses TRBV7-2 with TRBJ1-1, with D tentatively TRBD1 (6 bases). The CDR3 runs 15 residues. Germline V gene lookup returns CDR1 SGHTA and CDR2 FQGNSA. The ends were cut back, 8 bases at V and 1 base at J, with 17 bases in the middle. The CDR3 region has the DNA TGTGCCAGCCGGGGGGGCCCGAGCTGGAACACTGAAGCTTTCTTT. Translation gives CASRGGPSWNTEAFF. Complete variable domain (other parts from reference TRBV7-2 and TRBJ1-1): GAGVSQSPSNKVTEKGKDVELRCDPISGHTALYWYRQSLGQGLEFLIYFQGNSAPDKSGLPSDRFSAERTGGSVSTLTIQRTQQEDSAVYLCASRGGPSWNTEAFFGQGTRLTVV.

This chain joins TRBV29-1 and TRBJ2-7, with 11 bases identical to TRBD2. V trimming: 5 bases; J trimming: 3 bases; junction bases outside the gene matches: 6. The germline V gene encodes CDR1 SQVTM and CDR2 ANQGSEA. This CDR3 is 14 amino acids long. The CDR3 nucleotides read TGCAGCGTTAAGGGACTAGCGGATAACTACGAGCAGTACTTC. This codes for CSVKGLADNYEQYF.